The TCR beta chain under discussion was sequenced for a study of breast tumors, draining lymph nodes, adjacent tissues. Study-wide results and caveats: Findings are consistent with lymph node origin and intratumoral expansion of most tumor T cells. Tumor TCR diversity was below lymph nodes but above nontumor tissue.

Regarding this clonotype: Its cognate antigen is unknown.

TCRdb redid the calling of the multiplex PCR reads with MiXCR, one entry per CDR3 protein. The sample records 130,000 or so distinct CDR3 sequences, approximately 30% being singletons. Between the trimmed V and J ends, which lost 4 bases and 11 bases, there was a span of 16 bases. CDR1 is LNHDA and CDR2 is SQIVND in the germline V gene (reference sequence). CDR3 length: 13 amino acids. Breast cancer patients provided tissue from their axillary draining lymph nodes. Sequenced sample: axillary lymph node tissue. This TCR derives from a female donor with breast cancer. Some clones in this sample may be carry-over from other donors' samples. J is TRBJ2-3 and V is TRBV19; unclear D gene. The DNA of the CDR3 is TGTGCCAGTAGTACCCCCTCGCCCAATGAGCAGTATTTT. It encodes CASSTPSPNEQYF.